The T cell receptor (beta chain) described here comes from a study of shared clonotypes between healthy human individuals. The study ran the assay at deep level. Method: immunoSEQ multiplex PCR; TCRdb's copy keeps in-frame clones and lacks some. This sample carries about 1 million clones, approximately 68% of them seen once, and the ten largest clones take over 1.3%. Division of CD4+ cells produced a CD45RA+ naive subset and a CD45RA-negative memory subset. The receptor's source is a man younger than 35 in good health. Sequences were obtained from memory CD4+ T cells sorted from blood. Regarding subset: CD45RA-negative fraction.

CDR3 amino acids: CARTFRDRGTTTNEKLFF. CDR3 sequence (DNA): TGTGCCAGGACTTTCCGGGACAGGGGCACAACAACTAATGAAAAACTGTTTTTT. This rearrangement joins TRBV6-7 to TRBJ1-4; TRBD1 agrees at 10 bases. TRBV6-7 is an ORF, and what it does is uncertain. This CDR3 contains 18 residues. The V segment lost 9 bases and the J segment 0 bases; nucleotides outside the gene matches: 13.